This T cell receptor (beta chain) originates from a study of CD8+ T cells in alopecia areata. Regarding the study as a whole: Tofacitinib produced a significant decrease in scalp clonality and in expanded CD8+ clones among the top 100.

Investigators isolated RNA and reverse transcribed it into cDNA to act as the sequencing template. The protocol was immunoSEQ multiplex PCR, while the TCRdb copy is restricted to in-frame clones and leaves out a portion. The profile shows 35,000 to 45,000 clones, 80% to 95% of them singletons. As regards this clone: Its target is not known.

This sample's treatment: oral pan-JAK inhibitor, 5-10 mg twice daily. Researchers took lesional scalp punch biopsies and peripheral blood from people who were alopecia areata patients. PBMCs served as the source from which CD4+ and CD8+ T cells were sorted. The CDR3 totals 14 residues. Per the germline V gene, CDR1 is SGHDT and CDR2 is YYEEEE. The J segment lost 6 bases and the V segment lost 4 bases, leaving 10 bases of the junction unmatched. This sample comprised CD8+ T cells sorted from blood, obtained at week 24, from a patient treated with tofacitinib. V and J are TRBV5-6 and TRBJ2-7; TRBD2 matches 7 bases. The receptor's source is a human donor with alopecia areata. The CDR3, as DNA: TGTGCCAGCAGCCCCCCCGCCCCGGGAGGCGAGCAGTACTTC. Encoded protein: CASSPPAPGGEQYF.